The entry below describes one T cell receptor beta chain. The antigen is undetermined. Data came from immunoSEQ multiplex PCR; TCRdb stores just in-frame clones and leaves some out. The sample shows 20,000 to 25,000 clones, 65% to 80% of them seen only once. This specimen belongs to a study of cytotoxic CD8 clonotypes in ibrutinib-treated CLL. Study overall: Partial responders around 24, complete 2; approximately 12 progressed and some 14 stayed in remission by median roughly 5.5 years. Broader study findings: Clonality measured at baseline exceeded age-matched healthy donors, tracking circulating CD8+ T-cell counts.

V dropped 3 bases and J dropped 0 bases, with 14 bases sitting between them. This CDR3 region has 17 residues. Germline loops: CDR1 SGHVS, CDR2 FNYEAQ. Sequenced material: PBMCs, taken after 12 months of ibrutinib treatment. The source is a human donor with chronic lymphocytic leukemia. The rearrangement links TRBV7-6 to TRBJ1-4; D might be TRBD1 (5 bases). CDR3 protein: CASSLRRGRATNEKLFF. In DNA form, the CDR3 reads TGTGCCAGCAGCTTGAGAAGGGGCCGAGCAACTAATGAAAAACTGTTTTTT.